These T cell receptor beta chains were read from a single sample in a study of OX40 agonist ivuxolimab in advanced cancers. Measured with immunoSEQ multiplex PCR; TCRdb has only the in-frame clones, and not every one. The sample yields about 64,000 clones, about four fifths seen once. Specimen: CD4+ or CD8+ T cells sorted from blood, collected in a trial of the OX40 agonist ivuxolimab. All receptors come from an adult with an advanced solid tumor such as melanoma, head and neck, liver or kidney cancer. Both conserved end residues are part of each CDR3. A D gene is named only where the DNA matches it firmly. Rows may omit the clone size; those that give it use once, few, many or a size class.

v_call	clone_size	j_call	d_call	cdr3_aa	cdr3_nt
TRBV5-1	once	TRBJ1-5	.	CASSPWAGGGNQPQHF	TGCGCCAGCAGCCCTTGGGCGGGGGGGGGCAATCAGCCCCAGCATTTT
TRBV28	.	TRBJ2-7	.	CASSLQGGAYEQYF	TGTGCCAGCAGTTTACAGGGGGGCGCTTACGAGCAGTACTTC
TRBV27	.	TRBJ1-5	.	CASSLRWREYQPQHF	TGTGCCAGCAGTTTACGGTGGAGGGAGTATCAGCCCCAGCATTTT
TRBV5-1	.	TRBJ2-7	.	CASGPAGSYEQYF	TGCGCCAGCGGGCCTGCGGGCTCCTACGAGCAGTACTTC
TRBV5-1	.	TRBJ1-4	TRBD1	CASRGQDRGNEKLFF	TGCGCCAGCAGGGGCCAGGACAGGGGGAATGAAAAACTGTTTTTT
TRBV7-9	.	TRBJ1-1	.	CASSLGPANTEAFF	TGTGCCAGCAGCTTAGGTCCGGCGAACACTGAAGCTTTCTTT
TRBV6-1	.	TRBJ2-7	.	CASSSGFSSYEQYF	TGTGCCAGCAGTAGCGGGTTCAGCTCCTACGAGCAGTACTTC
TRBV9	.	TRBJ1-3	TRBD1	CASSAGGSGNTIYF	TGTGCCAGCAGCGCAGGGGGCTCTGGAAACACCATATATTTT
TRBV7-9	.	TRBJ1-2	.	CASSFITPNYGYTF	TGTGCCAGCAGCTTTATTACTCCTAACTATGGCTACACCTTC
TRBV7-9	.	TRBJ2-7	.	CASSPPWRTRSSYEQYF	TGTGCCAGCAGCCCCCCATGGCGCACACGGAGCTCCTACGAGCAGTACTTC
TRBV30	once	TRBJ2-4	TRBD2	CAWTGGDIQYF	TGTGCCTGGACCGGGGGGGACATTCAGTACTTC
TRBV7-6	.	TRBJ2-5	TRBD1	CASSVGGREETQYF	TGTGCCAGCAGCGTAGGGGGCAGGGAAGAGACCCAGTACTTC
TRBV10-3	.	TRBJ1-2	.	CAISESGGASYGYTF	TGTGCCATCAGTGAGTCCGGTGGGGCTTCCTATGGCTACACCTTC
TRBV28	.	TRBJ1-2	TRBD1	CASSQSGGGYGYTF	TGTGCCAGCAGCCAGTCAGGGGGCGGCTATGGCTACACCTTC
TRBV7-3	.	TRBJ1-1	.	CASSLRMNTEAFF	TGTGCCAGCAGCTTGAGGATGAACACTGAAGCTTTCTTT
TRBV5-6	once	TRBJ1-2	.	CASSIRDYGYTF	TGTGCCAGCAGCATTCGGGACTATGGCTACACCTTC
TRBV4-1	.	TRBJ1-5	.	CASSQGEGQPQHF	TGCGCCAGCAGCCAAGGGGAGGGACAGCCCCAGCATTTT
TRBV5-4	.	TRBJ2-6	.	CASSLEAASGANVLTF	TGTGCCAGCAGCTTAGAGGCAGCCTCTGGGGCCAACGTCCTGACTTTC
TRBV10-3	.	TRBJ1-1	.	CAISLQVNTEAFF	TGTGCCATCAGCCTACAGGTGAACACTGAAGCTTTCTTT
TRBV29-1	.	TRBJ2-7	TRBD1	CSVEAGQGVEQYF	TGCAGCGTTGAAGCGGGACAGGGGGTCGAGCAGTACTTC
TRBV11-2	.	TRBJ2-1	.	CASSSLLIYNEQFF	TGTGCCAGCAGCTCTTTGCTTATCTACAATGAGCAGTTCTTC
TRBV6-5	.	TRBJ1-1	.	CASSRMNTEAFF	TGTGCCAGCAGCAGAATGAACACTGAAGCTTTCTTT
TRBV15	.	TRBJ1-2	.	CATSTGRVNYGYTF	TGTGCCACCAGCACGGGACGAGTTAACTATGGCTACACCTTC
TRBV4-2	.	TRBJ2-1	TRBD2	CASSNFGTSAPGEQFF	TGTGCCAGCAGCAATTTCGGGACTAGCGCGCCGGGGGAGCAGTTCTTC
TRBV5-1	.	TRBJ1-1	TRBD1	CASSEGQRTEAFF	TGCGCCAGCAGCGAGGGACAGCGCACTGAAGCTTTCTTT
TRBV12-5	.	TRBJ1-1	.	CASGLGGVEAFF	TGTGCTAGTGGTTTGGGAGGGGTTGAGGCTTTCTTT
TRBV4-3	.	TRBJ2-7	TRBD1	CASSQLGTVGSYEQYF	TGCGCCAGCAGCCAACTGGGGACAGTCGGTTCCTACGAGCAGTACTTC
TRBV7-9	.	TRBJ1-5	.	CASSLDIRQQHF	TGTGCCAGCAGCTTAGATATTAGACAGCAGCATTTT
TRBV5-4	once	TRBJ1-2	TRBD1	CASSLQGFLGYTF	TGTGCCAGCAGCCTACAGGGGTTCTTGGGCTACACCTTC
TRBV7-6	.	TRBJ2-2	.	CASSLAPWETTYTGELFF	TGTGCCAGCAGCTTAGCCCCCTGGGAGACAACCTACACCGGGGAGCTGTTTTTT
TRBV29-1	.	TRBJ1-1	.	CSVEGRMNTEAFF	TGCAGCGTTGAGGGCAGAATGAACACTGAAGCTTTCTTT
TRBV5-1	few	TRBJ2-1	.	CASSGNSEPYNEQFF	TGCGCCAGCAGCGGGAACAGCGAACCCTACAATGAGCAGTTCTTC
TRBV5-1	.	TRBJ1-4	.	CASSLQFATNEKLFF	TGCGCCAGCAGCTTGCAGTTTGCAACTAATGAAAAACTGTTTTTT
TRBV12-5	.	TRBJ2-1	TRBD2	CASGSGLAGGVQFF	TGTGCTAGTGGTTCGGGACTAGCGGGAGGGGTACAGTTCTTC
TRBV2	.	TRBJ2-2	.	CASSAQGPGELFF	TGTGCCAGCAGCGCACAGGGCCCCGGGGAGCTGTTTTTT
TRBV7-2	.	TRBJ2-5	.	CASSLAAWETQYF	TGTGCCAGCAGCTTAGCGGCGTGGGAGACCCAGTACTTC
TRBV29-1	few	TRBJ1-3	.	CSVEGGTLSGNTIYF	TGCAGCGTTGAAGGAGGGACACTCTCTGGAAACACCATATATTTT
TRBV7-2	.	TRBJ2-7	TRBD1	CASSRTGSYEQYF	TGTGCCAGCAGCCGGACAGGGTCTTACGAGCAGTACTTC
TRBV19	.	TRBJ1-5	TRBD1	CASRDRASNQPQHF	TGTGCCAGTAGGGACAGGGCCAGCAATCAGCCCCAGCATTTT
TRBV7-2	.	TRBJ2-7	TRBD1	CASSRQGQVSYEQYF	TGTGCCAGCAGTCGCCAGGGACAGGTGTCCTACGAGCAGTACTTC
TRBV28	.	TRBJ1-2	.	CASSVGGNYGYTF	TGTGCCAGCAGTGTGGGAGGGAACTATGGCTACACCTTC
TRBV18	.	TRBJ2-2	.	CASSPDSSNTGELFF	TGTGCCAGCTCACCCGACAGTTCGAACACCGGGGAGCTGTTTTTT
TRBV6-5	.	TRBJ1-2	.	CASSYDGTRSFYTF	TGTGCCAGCAGTTACGACGGGACGAGAAGTTTCTACACCTTC
TRBV11-3	once	TRBJ2-3	TRBD1	CASSLGGTGETDTQYF	TGTGCCAGCAGCTTAGGGGGGACAGGGGAAACAGATACGCAGTATTTT
TRBV4-2	.	TRBJ2-1	.	CASSQGPGDVDGTLNEQFF	TGTGCCAGCAGCCAAGGGCCAGGGGACGTAGATGGGACCTTAAACGAGCAGTTCTTC
TRBV30	.	TRBJ1-6	.	CAWRAGGSYNSPLHF	TGTGCCTGGAGGGCGGGGGGTTCCTATAATTCACCCCTCCACTTT
TRBV27	.	TRBJ2-7	TRBD2	CASSLSGLAGTYEQYF	TGTGCCAGCAGTTTATCGGGGCTAGCGGGCACCTACGAGCAGTACTTC
TRBV2	few	TRBJ2-4	.	CASSESVAKNIQYF	TGTGCCAGCAGTGAGAGCGTAGCCAAAAACATTCAGTACTTC
TRBV15	.	TRBJ2-3	TRBD1	CATSHGTVLKDTQYF	TGTGCCACCAGCCACGGGACAGTGCTAAAGGATACGCAGTATTTT
TRBV18	.	TRBJ1-1	.	CASSPGPRPDTEAFF	TGTGCCAGCTCACCAGGGCCACGACCTGACACTGAAGCTTTCTTT
TRBV12-5	.	TRBJ1-1	.	CASGPNRGQTNTEAFF	TGTGCTAGTGGTCCTAACCGGGGCCAAACTAACACTGAAGCTTTCTTT
TRBV7-2	.	TRBJ2-5	TRBD2	CASSLVGLAGGGTQYF	TGTGCCAGCAGCTTAGTCGGACTAGCGGGAGGGGGGACCCAGTACTTC
TRBV2	once	TRBJ2-1	.	CASSAFGGEYNEQFF	TGTGCCAGCAGTGCATTCGGGGGCGAGTACAATGAGCAGTTCTTC
TRBV2	.	TRBJ1-2	.	CASSSQRYGYTF	TGTGCCAGCAGTTCACAACGCTATGGCTACACCTTC
TRBV6-5	.	TRBJ1-1	.	CASSLGGNTEAFF	TGTGCCAGCAGTTTGGGGGGAAACACTGAAGCTTTCTTT